This T cell receptor beta chain was obtained from a study of CD8+CD57+ T cells in acquired aplastic anemia. Investigators profiled TCR beta VDJ and CDR3 from genomic DNA template. TCRdb used MiXCR to reprocess the reads, holding one entry per CDR3 protein. Here the sample spans about 260,000 distinct CDR3 sequences, approximately 79% being singletons. In patients chosen for sequencing, flow cytometry had shown CD8+CD57+ cell expansion. The CDR3 sequence is 15 residues long. The V gene's germline CDR1 is SEHNR and CDR2 FQNEAQ (reference sequence). With 9 bases removed from V and 9 bases from J, the gap between germline ends came to 26 bases.

The sequence came from a human donor with aplastic anemia. Sequenced material: sorted CD4+, CD8+, or CD8+CD57+ T cells (not recorded which) from PBMCs. The chain combines TRBV7-9 with TRBJ1-2; possibly TRBD1 for D (6 bases). The DNA of the CDR3 is TGTGCCAGACAGTGGGCTAGGGGGACCGAGTACTGCTACACCTTC. Its translation is CARQWARGTEYCYTF.